One and the same sample provided the 18 T cell receptor beta chains below, sequenced in a study of CXCR3-negative and CXCR3-positive naive CD8 T cells. The libraries of TRB cDNA were prepared using 5' RACE with UMI labels. Reanalyzing the 5' RACE reads, TCRdb keeps one entry per CDR3 protein, without DNA. There are 90,000 to 95,000 distinct CDR3 sequences in the sample, with around 1.8% held by the top ten. Sequencing was done on a sample of naive CXCR3- CD8+ T cells from blood. Subset described: CD45RO-CCR7+CD27+CD95- naive CD8+ T cells lacking CXCR3 (TNR3-). The receptors originated from a human donor in good health. Some clones in this sample may be carry-over from other donors' samples.

The chain has TRBV11-2 and TRBJ2-7; the TCRdb D gene call, TRBD1, has no DNA to confirm it. CDR1 and CDR2 from the germline V gene are SGHAT and FQNNGV. This CDR3 is built from 13 residues. CDR3 sequence: CASSLVDSYEQYF.

The V gene is TRBV5-4, the J gene TRBJ2-7. This CDR3 is 13 amino acids long. CDR1 and CDR2 (germline): SGHNT, YYREEE (reference sequence). The chain's CDR3 is CASSFGLTYEQYF.

The gene calls are TRBV29-1 and TRBJ2-3. This CDR3 region has 12 residues. Germline V gene data show CDR1 as SQVTM and CDR2 as ANQGSEA. The CDR3 loop is CSVEAEPDTQYF.

The chain combines TRBV7-8 with TRBJ2-7; the TCRdb call, TRBD1, lacks DNA for checking. Germline values: CDR1 SGHVS, CDR2 FQNEAQ. This CDR3 is 15 amino acids long. The CDR3 is CASSGDRGLSYEQYF. The full variable domain, in which reference TRBV7-8 and TRBJ2-7 provide the parts outside the CDR3, is GAGVSQSPRYKVAKRGQDVALRCDPISGHVSLFWYQQALGQGPEFLTYFQNEAQLDKSGLPSDRFFAERPEGSVSTLKIQRTQQEDSAVYLCASSGDRGLSYEQYFGPGTRLTVT.

This chain joins TRBV12-3 or TRBV12-4 and TRBJ2-7. There are 12 residues in the CDR3. The CDR3 loop reads CASSLRGSEQYF.

CDR3: CASSQILIYNEQFF. The gene calls are TRBV7-9 and TRBJ2-1. The V gene's germline CDR1 is SEHNR and CDR2 FQNEAQ (reference sequence). This CDR3 region has 14 residues.

This chain joins TRBV9 and TRBJ2-6; TCRdb gives TRBD1 as the D gene, but with no DNA this cannot be confirmed. This CDR3 contains 16 residues. The germline CDR1 and CDR2 sequences are SGDLS and YYNGEE. CDR3 loop: CASSVDGGAGANVLTF.

The chain recombines TRBV19 with TRBJ1-1. Germline loops: CDR1 LNHDA, CDR2 SQIVND (reference sequence). The CDR3 is 12 amino acids. The CDR3: CASRGGDTEAFF.

V and J are TRBV2 and TRBJ2-7; the D call of TRBD1 rests on TCRdb alone, since no DNA is present to check it. The germline CDR1 and CDR2 sequences are SNHLY and FYNNEI. The CDR3 has 13 amino acids. CDR3 sequence: CARKGTGPYEQYF.

Here the CDR3 reads CASSRISGGGQTQYF. J is TRBJ2-5 and V is TRBV6-5; TCRdb gives TRBD2 as the D gene, but with no DNA this cannot be confirmed. CDR1 and CDR2 from the germline V gene are MNHEY and SVGAGI. This CDR3 comprises 15 residues.

The V and J genes are TRBV11-3 and TRBJ2-3. The CDR3 spans 15 residues. CDR1 SGHNT and CDR2 YENEEA come from the germline V gene. This chain's CDR3 is CASSLGQDITDTQYF.

The chain uses TRBV19 and TRBJ2-1; TCRdb gives TRBD1 as the D gene, but with no DNA this cannot be confirmed. The CDR3 spans 15 residues. Germline-derived CDR1 and CDR2 are LNHDA and SQIVND (reference sequence). The CDR3 sequence is CASNDRERSYNEQFF. Full variable domain (rest looked up from reference TRBV19 and TRBJ2-1): DGGITQSPKYLFRKEGQNVTLSCEQNLNHDAMYWYRQDPGQGLRLIYYSQIVNDFQKGDIAEGYSVSREKKESFPLTVTSAQKNPTAFYLCASNDRERSYNEQFFGPGTRLTVL.

The chain links TRBV29-1 to TRBJ2-7. Germline V lookup: CDR1 SQVTM, CDR2 ANQGSEA. The CDR3 covers 12 residues. This CDR3 reads CSVDGGPYEQYF.

V is TRBV20-1 and J is TRBJ1-1. The CDR3 spans 12 residues. The V gene's germline CDR1 is DFQATT and CDR2 SNEGSKA (reference sequence). Here the CDR3 reads CRSAEWDTEAFF.

The CDR3 loop reads CASRLSDTGADEQYF. The rearrangement uses TRBV5-6 and TRBJ2-7; TCRdb selects TRBD1, and the lack of DNA leaves this call unchecked. Germline loops: CDR1 SGHDT, CDR2 YYEEEE. The CDR3 length is 15 residues.

This rearrangement joins TRBV29-1 to TRBJ1-1; TCRdb indicates TRBD1, and absent DNA this call remains unverified. CDR1 is SQVTM, CDR2 ANQGSEA, per germline. This CDR3 contains 12 residues. CDR3 residues: CSVEGRGLTAFF. The whole variable domain, filled in from reference TRBV29-1 and TRBJ1-1, reads SAVISQKPSRDICQRGTSLTIQCQVDSQVTMMFWYRQQPGQSLTLIATANQGSEATYESGFVIDKFPISRPNLTFSTLTVSNMSPEDSSIYLCSVEGRGLTAFFGQGTRLTVV.

This chain uses TRBV12-3 or TRBV12-4 with TRBJ2-3; TCRdb designates TRBD2, a call that cannot be tested without DNA. The CDR3 runs 17 residues. CDR3 sequence: CASTIWGEAPFTDTQYF.

The V call is TRBV28, the J call TRBJ1-2; TCRdb gives TRBD1 as the D gene, but with no DNA this cannot be confirmed. Per the germline V gene, CDR1 is MDHEN and CDR2 is SYDVKM. The CDR3 has 14 amino acids. CDR3 in amino acids: CASSLIRGNYGYTF.